This is a list of T cell receptor beta chains from one sample in a study of blood T cell repertoires in COVID-19. Libraries were prepared by immunoSEQ multiplex PCR; TCRdb keeps only in-frame clonotypes and omits some of them. Among 250,000 to 300,000 clones listed, roughly four fifths were seen once. Material: PBMCs or T cells enriched from blood (not recorded which). All receptors come from a man in his forties or fifties who had been exposed to COVID-19. Each CDR3 is given with its conserved first and last residue. D genes are given only for firm matches. Part of the rows lack a size; the others show once, few, many or a class for expanded clones.

CDR3nt | CDR3aa | j_gene | v_gene | d_gene | abundance
TGTGCCAGCAGCGACTCGAAGCAGTACTTC | CASSDSKQYF | TRBJ2-7 | TRBV3-1/TRBV3-2 | . | .
TGTGCCACCATCTACGAGCAGTACTTC | CATIYEQYF | TRBJ2-7 | TRBV6-4 | . | .
TGCGCCAGCAGCCCGGGGACTAAAATAATGAACACTGAAGCTTTCTTT | CASSPGTKIMNTEAFF | TRBJ1-1 | TRBV5-1 | . | .
TGTGCCAGCAGCTGGGGGCGGCAGCCCTACGAGCAGTACTTC | CASSWGRQPYEQYF | TRBJ2-7 | TRBV27 | . | .
TGTGCCAGCAGCTTGGGTAGGGACACAGCGTGGGTTGGCTACACCTTC | CASSLGRDTAWVGYTF | TRBJ1-2 | TRBV5-4 | . | few
TGTGCCAGCGGGACTAGCGTCATGTTGATCTACGAGCAGTACTTC | CASGTSVMLIYEQYF | TRBJ2-7 | TRBV6-5 | TRBD2 | few
TGTGCCGCTGGACAGTATGGCTACACCTTC | CAAGQYGYTF | TRBJ1-2 | TRBV2 | . | .
TGTGCCAGCTCATTGGGCTCTGCGGGGGAGCAGTACTTC | CASSLGSAGEQYF | TRBJ2-7 | TRBV18 | . | .
TGTGCCTGGAGTCCAGACAACCCCGAAGCTTTCTTT | CAWSPDNPEAFF | TRBJ1-1 | TRBV30 | . | .
TGCGCCAGCAGCATTAGTTTGGACAGCTCCTACGAGCAGTACTTC | CASSISLDSSYEQYF | TRBJ2-7 | TRBV5-1 | . | once
TGTGCCAGCAGTGAGTTGTGGACAGGAACCTACAATGAGCAGTTCTTC | CASSELWTGTYNEQFF | TRBJ2-1 | TRBV6-1 | TRBD1 | .
TGTGCCAGCAGTAGCGGACAGTACACTGAAGCTTTCTTT | CASSSGQYTEAFF | TRBJ1-1 | TRBV6-5 | . | .
TGTGCCAGCAGCCCGAGTGGAGTTACACTTTTCTATGGCTACACCTTC | CASSPSGVTLFYGYTF | TRBJ1-2 | TRBV14 | . | .
TGTGCCAGCAGTTTTCCCGCGTATAAGCCCCAGCATTTT | CASSFPAYKPQHF | TRBJ1-5 | TRBV28 | . | few
TGTGCCAGCAGTCAGCGGGGCTACGAGCAGTACTTC | CASSQRGYEQYF | TRBJ2-7 | TRBV6-2/TRBV6-3 | TRBD2 | .
TGCGCCAGCAGCCGTACGGGAGAACCGAACACCGGGGAGCTGTTTTTT | CASSRTGEPNTGELFF | TRBJ2-2 | TRBV5-1 | . | .
TGTGCCAGCAGCCTCCAGACGGGGGGATACTACGAGCAGTACTTC | CASSLQTGGYYEQYF | TRBJ2-7 | TRBV7-2 | TRBD2 | .
TGTGCCAGCAGCTTAGGGGGGCACAGGGCTATTGAAGCTTTCTTT | CASSLGGHRAIEAFF | TRBJ1-1 | TRBV11-1 | . | .
TGTGCCAGCAGCACGCGGGGGTCATCTGGAAACACCATATATTTT | CASSTRGSSGNTIYF | TRBJ1-3 | TRBV9 | . | .
TGTGCCAGCAGGGCGGGTGCGAACACCGGGGAGCTGTTTTTT | CASRAGANTGELFF | TRBJ2-2 | TRBV2 | . | .
TGTGCCAGCAGTGCACAGGGGGCTGGTGGCTACACCTTC | CASSAQGAGGYTF | TRBJ1-2 | TRBV28 | TRBD1 | .
TGCGCCAGCAGTGAGTACCCCGGGGACGAGCAGTACTTC | CASSEYPGDEQYF | TRBJ2-7 | TRBV10-1 | . | .
TGTGCCAGCAGTCCGTTACAGGGTGTTGCTTTCTTT | CASSPLQGVAFF | TRBJ1-1 | TRBV4-2 | . | .
TGCGCCAGCAGCCAAGACCTCCCACTGCCGAATACGCAGTATTTT | CASSQDLPLPNTQYF | TRBJ2-3 | TRBV4-1 | . | .
TGTGCCTGGAGTGGCGGGACTGACCCCTATGGCTACACCTTC | CAWSGGTDPYGYTF | TRBJ1-2 | TRBV30 | . | .
TGTGCCACCAATCGAGCGGGAGAGACGGGTCTTGCGCAGTATTTT | CATNRAGETGLAQYF | TRBJ2-3 | TRBV24-1 | TRBD2 | .
TGTGCCACCAAGACTTCTATAGCAGCGGATACGCAGTATTTT | CATKTSIAADTQYF | TRBJ2-3 | TRBV19 | . | few
TGTGCCAGCAGTTTAAGCGGGCAGGGGGAGCCCCAGCATTTT | CASSLSGQGEPQHF | TRBJ1-5 | TRBV28 | TRBD1 | .
TGCGCCAGCATGGCGGCAGGGGTGTCCTACGAGCAGTACTTC | CASMAAGVSYEQYF | TRBJ2-7 | TRBV5-1 | . | .
TGTGCCAGCAGCACAGGGGCCAAAGAGACCCAGTACTTC | CASSTGAKETQYF | TRBJ2-5 | TRBV3-1/TRBV3-2 | TRBD1 | .
TGTGCCAGCACCCGAGTGGGGGCCACTGAAGCTTTCTTT | CASTRVGATEAFF | TRBJ1-1 | TRBV7-9 | . | .
TGTGCCAGCACACAGGGTGAGGGAAACACCATATATTTT | CASTQGEGNTIYF | TRBJ1-3 | TRBV2 | . | .
TGCGCCAGCAGCTCCCGGGAGGGGTATGGCTACACCTTC | CASSSREGYGYTF | TRBJ1-2 | TRBV5-1 | . | .
TGCAGCGTTGCAGGACAGGTCCTGTATGGCTACACCTTC | CSVAGQVLYGYTF | TRBJ1-2 | TRBV29-1 | TRBD1 | .
TGTGCCAGCAGCTTCTACAGGGGGGATGGCTACACCTTC | CASSFYRGDGYTF | TRBJ1-2 | TRBV13 | TRBD1 | .
TGTGCCAGCAGCCAGATTAATGAGCAGTTCTTC | CASSQINEQFF | TRBJ2-1 | TRBV12-3/TRBV12-4 | . | .
TGTGCCAGCAGCCAGGAGGCTATGAGCTCCTACAATGAGCAGTTCTTC | CASSQEAMSSYNEQFF | TRBJ2-1 | TRBV4-2 | . | once
TGTGCCAGCAGCGCCGGGGGACTAGCGGGATCCGAGCAGTACTTC | CASSAGGLAGSEQYF | TRBJ2-7 | TRBV9 | TRBD2 | .
TGTGCCAGCAGCGTAGAGGGAGGGACCTACAATGAGCAGTTCTTC | CASSVEGGTYNEQFF | TRBJ2-1 | TRBV9 | TRBD2 | .
TGTGCCAGTAGCCCAGGGGGCCATGGCTACACCTTC | CASSPGGHGYTF | TRBJ1-2 | TRBV19 | TRBD1 | once
TGTGCCAGCAGTTTCGCCGGTTTTGCCGGGGAGCTGTTTTTT | CASSFAGFAGELFF | TRBJ2-2 | TRBV27 | . | .
TGTGCCAGCTCACCACCGATGACAGCTAACTATGGCTACACCTTC | CASSPPMTANYGYTF | TRBJ1-2 | TRBV18 | . | many
TGTGCCAGCAGCCCCAGGGCTGAAGCTTTCTTT | CASSPRAEAFF | TRBJ1-1 | TRBV7-2 | . | few
TGCGCCAGCAGTGAAACTAGCGGGAGGGCCGTCTACAATGAGCAGTTCTTC | CASSETSGRAVYNEQFF | TRBJ2-1 | TRBV10-1 | TRBD2 | .
TGTGCCAGCAGCTCGCGGGGCGGAACCTACAATGAGCAGTTCTTC | CASSSRGGTYNEQFF | TRBJ2-1 | TRBV7-9 | . | many
. | CASILDTQETQYF | TRBJ2-5 | TRBV5-1 | . | .
TGTGCCAGCAGCTTAAAGTCGGGAGCGGGTTTGGCCGGGGAGCTGTTTTTT | CASSLKSGAGLAGELFF | TRBJ2-2 | TRBV7-2 | . | .